Shown below are 2 T cell receptor beta chains from a single sample sequenced in a study of cytomegalovirus exposure and HLA in healthy donors. Use of 60 Vbeta and 13 Jbeta primers characterized the PCR. Produced via immunoSEQ multiplex PCR; TCRdb's table is partial and in-frame only. Among 150,000 to 250,000 clones listed, roughly 79% were seen once. The sample was PBMCs. The receptors shown here come from a man aged 25 to 40 in good health and CMV-seronegative.

In its sample, this clone is medium-sized. The rearrangement uses TRBV6-1 and TRBJ2-7; 10 bases fit TRBD2. V trimming: 0 bases; J trimming: 7 bases; junction bases outside the gene matches: 6. Germline V gene data show CDR1 as MNHNS and CDR2 as SASEGT. The CDR3 contains 15 residues. CDR3 residues: CASSEAAGGPGEQYF. In DNA, the CDR3 is TGTGCCAGCAGTGAAGCAGCGGGAGGGCCAGGGGAGCAGTACTTC.

This chain uses TRBV25-1 with TRBJ2-1, with 11 bases matching TRBD2. The germline V gene has CDR1 MGHDK and CDR2 SYGVNS. V lost 3 bases to trimming and J lost 8 bases; unmatched junction nucleotides: 6. This CDR3 is built from 15 residues. The CDR3 DNA reads as TGTGCCAGCAGTGATACTAGCGGGAGTTTTGATGAGCAGTTCTTC. As protein: CASSDTSGSFDEQFF.